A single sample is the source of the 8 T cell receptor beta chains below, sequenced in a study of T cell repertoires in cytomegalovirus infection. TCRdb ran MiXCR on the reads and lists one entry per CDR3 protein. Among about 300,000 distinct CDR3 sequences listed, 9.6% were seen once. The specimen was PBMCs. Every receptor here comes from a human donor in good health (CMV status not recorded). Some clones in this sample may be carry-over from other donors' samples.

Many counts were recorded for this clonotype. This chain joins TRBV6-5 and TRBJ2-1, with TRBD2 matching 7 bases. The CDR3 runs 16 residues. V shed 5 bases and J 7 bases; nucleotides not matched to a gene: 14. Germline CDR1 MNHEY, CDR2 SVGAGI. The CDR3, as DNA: TGTGCCAGCAGTACCTCCCCGATCGGGCGGGAGAATGAGCAGTTCTTC. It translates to CASSTSPIGRENEQFF.

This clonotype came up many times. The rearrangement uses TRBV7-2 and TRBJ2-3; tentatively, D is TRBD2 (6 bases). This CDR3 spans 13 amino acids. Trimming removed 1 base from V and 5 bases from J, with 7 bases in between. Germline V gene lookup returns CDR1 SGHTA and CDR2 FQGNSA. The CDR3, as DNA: TGTGCCAGCAGCTTAGGGAGGGAAGATACGCAGTATTTT. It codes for CASSLGREDTQYF.

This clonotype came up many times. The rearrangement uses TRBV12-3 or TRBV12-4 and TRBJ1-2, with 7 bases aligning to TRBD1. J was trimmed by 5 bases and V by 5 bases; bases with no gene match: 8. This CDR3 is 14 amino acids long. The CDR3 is CASSRIGGVYGYTF. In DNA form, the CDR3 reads TGTGCCAGCAGTCGCATAGGGGGCGTTTATGGCTACACCTTC.

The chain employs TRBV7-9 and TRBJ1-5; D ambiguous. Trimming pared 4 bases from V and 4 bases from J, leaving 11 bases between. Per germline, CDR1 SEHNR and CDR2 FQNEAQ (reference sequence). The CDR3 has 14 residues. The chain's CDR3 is CASSSPDGNQPQHF. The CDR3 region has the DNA TGTGCCAGCAGCTCACCGGACGGTAATCAGCCCCAGCATTTT.

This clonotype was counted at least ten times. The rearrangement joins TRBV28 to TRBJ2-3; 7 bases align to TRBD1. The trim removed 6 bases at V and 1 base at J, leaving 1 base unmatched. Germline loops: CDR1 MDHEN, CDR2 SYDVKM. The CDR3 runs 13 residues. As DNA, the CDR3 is TGTGCCAGCAGAGGACAGGGCACAGATACGCAGTATTTT. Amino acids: CASRGQGTDTQYF.

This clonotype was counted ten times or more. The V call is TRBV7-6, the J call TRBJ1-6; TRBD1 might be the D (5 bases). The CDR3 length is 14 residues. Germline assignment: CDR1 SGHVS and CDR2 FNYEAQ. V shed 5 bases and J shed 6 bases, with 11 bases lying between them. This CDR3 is CASSPQGGNSPLHF. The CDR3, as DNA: TGTGCCAGCAGCCCCCAGGGAGGTAATTCACCCCTCCACTTT.

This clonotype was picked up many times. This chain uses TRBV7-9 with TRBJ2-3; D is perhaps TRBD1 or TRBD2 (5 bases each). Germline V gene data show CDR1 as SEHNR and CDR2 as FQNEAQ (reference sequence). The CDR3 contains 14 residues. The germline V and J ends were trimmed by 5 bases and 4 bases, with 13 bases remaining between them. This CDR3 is CASSPKRGADTQYF. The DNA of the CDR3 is TGTGCCAGCAGCCCTAAGAGGGGCGCAGATACGCAGTATTTT.

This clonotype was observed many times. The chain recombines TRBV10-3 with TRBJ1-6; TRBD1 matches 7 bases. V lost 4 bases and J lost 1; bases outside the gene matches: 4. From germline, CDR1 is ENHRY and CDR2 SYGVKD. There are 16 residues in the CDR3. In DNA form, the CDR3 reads TGTGCCATCAGTGGGGACAGCGCATCCTATAATTCACCCCTCCACTTT. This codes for CAISGDSASYNSPLHF.